The clone carrying this T cell receptor (beta chain) was found many times. Its antigen is undetermined. The record originates from a study of T cell repertoires in cytomegalovirus infection. Study-wide background: TCR beta signatures that were public indicated CMV infection and matching HLA type.

Study-wide results and caveats: Carriers of CMV plus the relevant HLA were identified by cumulative public TCR beta family frequency.

TCRdb used MiXCR to reprocess the reads, holding one entry per CDR3 protein. The data contain hundreds of thousands of distinct CDR3 sequences, roughly 9.3% of them singletons. CDR1 MDHEN and CDR2 SYDVKM come from the germline V gene. This CDR3 spans 15 amino acids. Trimming cost V 6 bases and J 0 bases, with 12 bases left between them. The specimen was PBMCs. The V gene is TRBV28, the J gene TRBJ1-5; a possible D gene is TRBD1 (5 bases). This sequence originates from a human donor in good health (CMV status not recorded). Some clones in this sample may be carry-over from other donors' samples. The CDR3 DNA sequence: TGTGCCAGCAGCCCGGACACTTATAGCAATCAGCCCCAGCATTTT. It codes for CASSPDTYSNQPQHF.